The 17 T cell receptor beta chains below were found in one sample sequenced in a study of cytomegalovirus exposure and HLA in healthy donors. Produced via immunoSEQ multiplex PCR; TCRdb's table is partial and in-frame only. The sample records some 120,000 clones, 80% to 90% being singletons. The sample comprised PBMCs. These receptors came from a woman under 30 in good health and CMV-seronegative.

The V and J genes are TRBV5-6 and TRBJ2-1; TRBD2 agrees at 7 bases. The CDR3 sequence is 13 residues long. Germline V CDR1 and CDR2: SGHDT, YYEEEE. With 2 bases clipped from V and 10 bases from J, the junction kept 6 bases outside the gene matches. The chain's CDR3 is CASSFASGGEQFF. CDR3 DNA sequence: TGTGCCAGCAGCTTTGCTAGCGGTGGAGAGCAGTTCTTC.

V gene TRBV19 combines with J gene TRBJ1-2; TRBD1 matches at 7 bases. The CDR3 consists of 14 residues. Germline CDR1 is LNHDA and CDR2 is SQIVND (reference sequence). V was pared by 6 bases and J by 2 bases, with 6 bases of the junction left unmatched. Here the CDR3 reads CASRNSGQNYGYTF. The DNA of the CDR3 is TGTGCCAGTAGGAACTCGGGACAGAACTATGGCTACACCTTC.

This chain links TRBV11-3 with TRBJ1-2, with D possibly TRBD1 on 5 matching bases. In germline, CDR1 is SGHNT, CDR2 YENEEA. This CDR3 is 13 amino acids long. Trimming cost V 4 bases and J 5 bases, with 11 bases left between them. CDR3 bases: TGTGCCAGCAGCTCCCCGCGGGGGTATGGCTACACCTTC. Translating gives CASSSPRGYGYTF.

The chain couples TRBV2 to TRBJ2-1, with D perhaps matching TRBD1 (6 bases). Germline CDR1 and CDR2: SNHLY and FYNNEI. V gave up 5 bases and J gave up 9 bases, with 14 bases separating them. The CDR3 is made up of 13 amino acids. In nucleotides, the CDR3 is TGTGCCAGCAGTCGGGATCAAGGGGGTGAGCAGTTCTTC. Translation gives CASSRDQGGEQFF.

The gene calls are TRBV5-6 and TRBJ2-1; perhaps TRBD2 as D (6 bases). Deletions cut 1 base from V and 5 bases from J, with 10 bases between. Germline CDR1 and CDR2: SGHDT and YYEEEE. The CDR3 totals 14 residues. DNA of the CDR3: TGTGCCAGCAGCTTGCTCGGCGGGGACAATGAGCAGTTCTTC. Residues: CASSLLGGDNEQFF.

V is TRBV2 and J is TRBJ1-4, with D maybe TRBD1 (6 bases). Trimming took off 0 bases at V and 8 bases at J, with 13 bases between the two ends. CDR1 is SNHLY and CDR2 is FYNNEI in the germline V gene. CDR3 length equals 15 residues. CDR3 bases: TGTGCCAGCAGTGAAGCGCGGGGGGCCGGCGAAAAACTGTTTTTT. Residues: CASSEARGAGEKLFF. The entire variable domain, with the rest obtained from reference TRBV2 and TRBJ1-4, is as follows: EPEVTQTPSHQVTQMGQEVILRCVPISNHLYFYWYRQILGQKVEFLVSFYNNEISEKSEIFDDQFSVERPDGSNFTLKIRSTKLEDSAMYFCASSEARGAGEKLFFGSGTQLSVL.

The chain carries TRBV28 and TRBJ1-4; 7 bases line up with TRBD1. V trimming: 3 bases; J trimming: 4 bases; junction bases outside the gene matches: 5. The CDR3 covers 15 residues. Germline values: CDR1 MDHEN, CDR2 SYDVKM. The DNA of the CDR3 is TGTGCCAGCAGTTTCGGGGACAGACTTAATGAAAAACTGTTTTTT. Translated: CASSFGDRLNEKLFF.

This clone was seen a few times. The J gene is TRBJ1-2, the V gene TRBV28; 7 positions agree with TRBD1. Per germline, CDR1 MDHEN and CDR2 SYDVKM. Trimming took 10 bases from V and 8 from J; bases not matched to a gene: 13. CDR3 length: 13 amino acids. CDR3 nucleotides: TGTGCCAACAAGAAAACAGGGGTGGGAGGCTACACCTTC. Translating it yields CANKKTGVGGYTF.

This clone has just one count. The chain combines TRBV7-2 with TRBJ2-7; 8 bases are shared with TRBD1. This CDR3 is built from 14 residues. J lost 5 bases, V lost 4 bases, and 7 bases had no gene match. In germline, CDR1 is SGHTA, CDR2 FQGNSA. The chain's CDR3 is CASSSRTGYDEQYF. The CDR3 DNA reads as TGTGCCAGCAGCTCCCGGACAGGGTATGACGAGCAGTACTTC.

The count of this clone is one. The chain uses TRBV5-4 and TRBJ2-3; 9 nucleotides line up with TRBD2. V shed 5 bases and J 6 bases; nucleotides not matched to a gene: 10. Germline V gene sequence: CDR1 SGHNT, CDR2 YYREEE (reference sequence). The CDR3 is 15 residues long. CDR3 protein: CASRRAGGLIDTQYF. The CDR3 coding sequence is TGTGCCAGCAGACGGGCGGGAGGGCTTATTGATACGCAGTATTTT.

A note on this clone: The sample carries other DNA sequences with the same CDR3. The rearrangement links TRBV28 to TRBJ2-7, with D tentatively TRBD1 (5 bases). This CDR3 has 12 amino acids. V shed 2 bases and J shed 3 bases, with 5 bases lying between them. Germline lookup yields CDR1 MDHEN and CDR2 SYDVKM. The chain's CDR3 is CASSLQGYEQYF. The CDR3 coding sequence is TGTGCCAGCAGTTTACAGGGCTACGAGCAGTACTTC.

The CDR3 DNA reads TGCGCCAGCAGCAGCGGGGGGACCTTGGTCAATGAGCAGTTCTTC. It yields the protein CASSSGGTLVNEQFF. The chain has TRBV4-3 and TRBJ2-1; 9 bases align to TRBD2. The trim removed 5 bases at V and 6 bases at J, leaving 8 bases unmatched. CDR1 LGHNA and CDR2 YSLEER come from the germline V gene. The CDR3 consists of 15 residues.

The chain joins TRBV9 to TRBJ1-4; D call uncertain. CDR1 is SGDLS, CDR2 YYNGEE, per germline. Between the trimmed V and J ends, which lost 4 bases and 0 bases, there was a span of 7 bases. The CDR3 covers 14 residues. DNA of the CDR3: TGTGCCAGCAGCACCGCAGCAACTAATGAAAAACTGTTTTTT. This gives the protein CASSTAATNEKLFF.

This sequence joins TRBV6-5 and TRBJ1-6; D might be TRBD1 (6 bases). The CDR3 consists of 15 residues. Germline V gene data show CDR1 as MNHEY and CDR2 as SVGAGI. Deletions cut 6 bases from V and 4 bases from J, with 13 bases between. As DNA, the CDR3 is TGTGCCAGCAGACCCCAGGGGCCGTATAATTCACCCCTCCACTTT. Its translation: CASRPQGPYNSPLHF.

The chain uses TRBV30 and TRBJ2-2; perhaps TRBD2 as D (6 bases). In germline, CDR1 is GTSNPN, CDR2 SVGIG (reference sequence). V was shortened by 2 bases and J by 1 base, with 14 bases between the two germline ends. The CDR3 runs 16 residues. The CDR3 sequence: CAWSRLGRENTGELFF. Here the CDR3 DNA reads TGTGCCTGGAGTCGCCTAGGGCGGGAGAACACCGGGGAGCTGTTTTTT.

The chain uses TRBV27 and TRBJ1-1; no definite D call. CDR1 is MNHEY, CDR2 SMNVEV, per germline (reference sequence). Trimming took off 4 bases at V and 4 bases at J, with 4 bases between the two ends. This CDR3 has 11 residues. The CDR3 sequence is CASSSVTEAFF. The CDR3 DNA is TGTGCCAGCAGTTCTGTCACTGAAGCTTTCTTT.

V gene TRBV7-2 combines with J gene TRBJ2-1; 10 positions agree with TRBD2. From germline, CDR1 is SGHTA and CDR2 FQGNSA. The CDR3 contains 18 residues. V was clipped by 4 bases and J by 4 bases; unmatched bases: 13. The CDR3 loop is CASSWSPLAGLGYNEQFF. CDR3 DNA: TGTGCCAGCAGCTGGAGCCCACTAGCGGGATTGGGTTACAATGAGCAGTTCTTC.